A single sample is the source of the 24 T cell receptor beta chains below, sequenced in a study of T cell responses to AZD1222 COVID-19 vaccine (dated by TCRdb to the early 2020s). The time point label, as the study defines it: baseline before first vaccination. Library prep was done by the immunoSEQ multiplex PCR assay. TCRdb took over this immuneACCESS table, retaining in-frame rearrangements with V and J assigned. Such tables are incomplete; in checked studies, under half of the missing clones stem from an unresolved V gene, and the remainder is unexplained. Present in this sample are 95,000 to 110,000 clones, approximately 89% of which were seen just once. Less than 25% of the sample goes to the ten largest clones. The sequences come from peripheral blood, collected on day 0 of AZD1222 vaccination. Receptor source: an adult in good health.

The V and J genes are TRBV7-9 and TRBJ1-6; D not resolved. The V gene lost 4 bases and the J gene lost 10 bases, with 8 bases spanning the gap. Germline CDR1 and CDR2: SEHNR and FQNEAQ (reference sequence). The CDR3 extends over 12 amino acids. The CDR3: CASSSIPSPLHF. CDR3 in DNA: TGTGCCAGCAGCTCAATCCCATCACCCCTCCACTTT.

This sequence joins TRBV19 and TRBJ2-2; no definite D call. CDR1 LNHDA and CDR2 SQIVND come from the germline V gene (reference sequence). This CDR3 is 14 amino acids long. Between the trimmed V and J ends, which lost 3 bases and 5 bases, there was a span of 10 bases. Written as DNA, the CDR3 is TGTGCCAGTAGTATCAGGCAGTGGACCGGGGAGCTGTTTTTT. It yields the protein CASSIRQWTGELFF.

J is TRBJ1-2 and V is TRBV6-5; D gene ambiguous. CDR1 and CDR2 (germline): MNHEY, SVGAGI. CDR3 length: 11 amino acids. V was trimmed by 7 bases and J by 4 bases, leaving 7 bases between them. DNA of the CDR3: TGTGCCAGCACAGGCGCCTATGGCTACACCTTC. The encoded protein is CASTGAYGYTF.

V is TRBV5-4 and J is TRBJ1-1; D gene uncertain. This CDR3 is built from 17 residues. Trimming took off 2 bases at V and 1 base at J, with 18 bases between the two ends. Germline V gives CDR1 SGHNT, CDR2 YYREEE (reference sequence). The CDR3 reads CASSFLAEGGRNTEAFF. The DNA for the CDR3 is TGTGCCAGCAGCTTCCTGGCAGAAGGAGGGCGGAACACTGAAGCTTTCTTT.

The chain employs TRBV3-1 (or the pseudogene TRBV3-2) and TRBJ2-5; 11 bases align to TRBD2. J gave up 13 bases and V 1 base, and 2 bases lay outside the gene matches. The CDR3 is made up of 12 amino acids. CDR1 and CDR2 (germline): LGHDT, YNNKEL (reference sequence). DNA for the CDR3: TGTGCCAGCAGCCAAGGCCTAGCGGGGGGGTACTTC. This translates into CASSQGLAGGYF.

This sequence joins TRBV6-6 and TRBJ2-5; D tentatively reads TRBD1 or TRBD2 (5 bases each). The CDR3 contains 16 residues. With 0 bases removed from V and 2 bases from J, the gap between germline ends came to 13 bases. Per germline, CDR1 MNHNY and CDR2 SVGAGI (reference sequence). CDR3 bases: TGTGCCAGCAGTTACTCAAGGGGAGTGGGGCAAGAGACCCAGTACTTC. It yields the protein CASSYSRGVGQETQYF.

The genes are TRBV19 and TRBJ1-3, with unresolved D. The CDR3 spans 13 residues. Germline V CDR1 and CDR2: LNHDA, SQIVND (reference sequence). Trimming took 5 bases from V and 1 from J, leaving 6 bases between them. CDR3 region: CASSGQSGNTIYF. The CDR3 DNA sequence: TGTGCCAGTAGTGGGCAATCTGGAAACACCATATATTTT. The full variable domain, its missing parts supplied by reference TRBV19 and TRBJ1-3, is DGGITQSPKYLFRKEGQNVTLSCEQNLNHDAMYWYRQDPGQGLRLIYYSQIVNDFQKGDIAEGYSVSREKKESFPLTVTSAQKNPTAFYLCASSGQSGNTIYFGEGSWLTVV.

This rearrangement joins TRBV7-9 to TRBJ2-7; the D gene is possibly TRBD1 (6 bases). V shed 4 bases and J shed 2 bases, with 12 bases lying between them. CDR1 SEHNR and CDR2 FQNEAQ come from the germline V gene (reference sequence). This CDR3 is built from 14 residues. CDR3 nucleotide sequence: TGTGCCAGCAGCTCCGAGGACAGAACCTACGAGCAGTACTTC. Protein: CASSSEDRTYEQYF.

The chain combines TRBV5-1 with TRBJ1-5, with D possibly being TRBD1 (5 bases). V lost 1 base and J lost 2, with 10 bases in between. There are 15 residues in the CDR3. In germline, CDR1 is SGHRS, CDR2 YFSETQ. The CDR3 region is CASSLSGDGNQPQHF. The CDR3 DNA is TGCGCCAGCAGCTTGTCGGGGGACGGCAATCAGCCCCAGCATTTT.

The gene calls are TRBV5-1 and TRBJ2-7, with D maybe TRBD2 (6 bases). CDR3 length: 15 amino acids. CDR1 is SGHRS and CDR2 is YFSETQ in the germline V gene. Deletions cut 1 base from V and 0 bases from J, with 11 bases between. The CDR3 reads CASSLNGGDSYEQYF. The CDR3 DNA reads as TGCGCCAGCAGCTTGAACGGAGGGGACTCCTACGAGCAGTACTTC. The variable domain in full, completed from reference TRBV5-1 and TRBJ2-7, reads KAGVTQTPRYLIKTRGQQVTLSCSPISGHRSVSWYQQTPGQGLQFLFEYFSETQRNKGNFPGRFSGRQFSNSRSEMNVSTLELGDSALYLCASSLNGGDSYEQYFGPGTRLTVT.

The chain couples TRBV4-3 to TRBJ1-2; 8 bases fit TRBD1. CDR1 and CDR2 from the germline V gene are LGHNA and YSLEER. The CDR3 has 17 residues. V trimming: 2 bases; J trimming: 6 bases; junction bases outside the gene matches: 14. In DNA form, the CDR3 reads TGCGCCAGCAGCCAACCGACCCCATGGACAGGGTTGGATGGCTACACCTTC. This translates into CASSQPTPWTGLDGYTF.

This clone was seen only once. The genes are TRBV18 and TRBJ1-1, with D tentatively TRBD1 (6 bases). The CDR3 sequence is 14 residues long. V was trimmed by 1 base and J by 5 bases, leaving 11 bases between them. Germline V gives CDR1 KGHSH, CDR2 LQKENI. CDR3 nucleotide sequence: TGTGCCAGCTCACCACAGGGGGTAAATACTGAAGCTTTCTTT. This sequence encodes CASSPQGVNTEAFF.

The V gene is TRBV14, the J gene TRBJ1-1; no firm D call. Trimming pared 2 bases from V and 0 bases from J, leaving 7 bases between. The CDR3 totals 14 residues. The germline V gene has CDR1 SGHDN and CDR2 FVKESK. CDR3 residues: CASSQLRVNTEAFF. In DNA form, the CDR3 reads TGTGCCAGCAGCCAACTCAGAGTGAACACTGAAGCTTTCTTT.

The DNA for the CDR3 is TGTGCCATCGGGACAGGGCCGGCTGAAGCTTTCTTT. It is translated as CAIGTGPAEAFF. The J gene is TRBJ1-1, the V gene TRBV10-3, with 9 bases fitting TRBD1. Germline loops: CDR1 ENHRY, CDR2 SYGVKD. The CDR3 has 12 amino acids. Trimming took 8 bases from V and 6 from J; bases not matched to a gene: 4.

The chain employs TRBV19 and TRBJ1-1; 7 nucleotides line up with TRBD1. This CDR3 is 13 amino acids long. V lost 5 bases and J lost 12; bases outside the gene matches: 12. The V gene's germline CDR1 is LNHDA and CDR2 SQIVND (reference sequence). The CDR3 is CASSLLMGRGTFF. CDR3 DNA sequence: TGTGCCAGTAGTCTTCTTATGGGCAGGGGGACTTTCTTT.

The CDR3 here is CASSSLTVNTEAFF. DNA of the CDR3: TGTGCCAGCAGTTCCTTGACGGTGAACACTGAAGCTTTCTTT. The chain has TRBV6-5 and TRBJ1-1; D is uncertain. The germline gives CDR1 MNHEY, CDR2 SVGAGI. The CDR3 has 14 amino acids. V lost 4 bases and J lost 0, with 9 bases in between.

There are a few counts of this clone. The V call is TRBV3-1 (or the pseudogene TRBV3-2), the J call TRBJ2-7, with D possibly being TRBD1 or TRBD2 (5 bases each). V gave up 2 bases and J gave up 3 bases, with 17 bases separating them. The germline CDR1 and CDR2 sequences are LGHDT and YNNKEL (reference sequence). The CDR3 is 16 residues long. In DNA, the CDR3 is TGTGCCAGCAGCCAACGGGATGGGACCAGGGTCTACGAGCAGTACTTC. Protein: CASSQRDGTRVYEQYF.

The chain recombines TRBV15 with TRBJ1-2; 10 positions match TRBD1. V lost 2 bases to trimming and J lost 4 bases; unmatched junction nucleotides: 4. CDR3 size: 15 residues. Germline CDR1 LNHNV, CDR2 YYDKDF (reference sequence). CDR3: CATSRPDRGFYGYTF. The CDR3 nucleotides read TGTGCCACCAGCAGACCGGACAGGGGGTTCTATGGCTACACCTTC.

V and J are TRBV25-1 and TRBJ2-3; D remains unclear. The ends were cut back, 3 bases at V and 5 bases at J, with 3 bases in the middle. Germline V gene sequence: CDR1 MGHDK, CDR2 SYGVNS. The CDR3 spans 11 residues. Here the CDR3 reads CASSEGDTQYF. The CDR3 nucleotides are TGTGCCAGCAGTGAGGGAGATACGCAGTATTTT.

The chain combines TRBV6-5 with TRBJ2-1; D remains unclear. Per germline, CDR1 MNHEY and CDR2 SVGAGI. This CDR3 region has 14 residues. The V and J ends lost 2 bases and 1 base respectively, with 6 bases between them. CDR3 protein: CASSYLISYNEQFF. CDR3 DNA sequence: TGTGCCAGCAGTTACCTGATATCCTACAATGAGCAGTTCTTC.

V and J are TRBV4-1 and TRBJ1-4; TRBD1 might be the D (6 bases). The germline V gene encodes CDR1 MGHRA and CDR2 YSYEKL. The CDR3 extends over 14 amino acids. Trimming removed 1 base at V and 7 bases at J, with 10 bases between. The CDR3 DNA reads TGCGCCAGCAGCCAAGCAGGGGTTGGTGAAAAACTGTTTTTT. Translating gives CASSQAGVGEKLFF.

CDR3 bases: TGCGCCAGTTCCGGGCCCTACGAGCAGTACTTC. Its protein product is CASSGPYEQYF. The J gene is TRBJ2-7, the V gene TRBV23-1; no firm D call. TRBV23-1 qualifies as an ORF whose function is uncertain. The CDR3 consists of 11 residues. Trimming shortened V by 9 bases and J by 2 bases, and 8 bases separated the two germline ends.

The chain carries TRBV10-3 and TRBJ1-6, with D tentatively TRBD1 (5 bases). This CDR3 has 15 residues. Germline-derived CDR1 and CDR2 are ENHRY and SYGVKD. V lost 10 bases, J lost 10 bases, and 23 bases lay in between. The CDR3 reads CATKPLRGTDSPLHF. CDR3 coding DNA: TGTGCCACCAAACCCCTTCGGGGGACTGACTCACCCCTCCACTTT.

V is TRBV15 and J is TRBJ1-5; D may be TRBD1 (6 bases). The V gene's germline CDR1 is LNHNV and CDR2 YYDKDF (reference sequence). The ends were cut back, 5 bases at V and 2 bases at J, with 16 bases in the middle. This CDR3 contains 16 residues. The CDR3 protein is CATSGGYRQGNQPQHF. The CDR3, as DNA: TGTGCCACCAGCGGGGGTTATAGACAGGGCAATCAGCCCCAGCATTTT.